This T cell receptor beta chain derives from a study of post-analysis software for immune sequencing data. Carried by the TCR beta cDNA libraries were unique molecular identifiers. TCRdb re-called the PCR reads through MiXCR, storing one row per CDR3 protein. Here the sample spans some 370,000 distinct CDR3 sequences, less than 35% being singletons. This clonotype was counted between two and nine times. Sequencing was done on a sample of blood. This TCR derives from a girl aged 5 to 17 with multiple sclerosis.

DNA of the CDR3: TGCAGTGCCAACCCTAGAAACACAGATACGCAGTATTTT. Translation gives CSANPRNTDTQYF. The chain recombines TRBV20-1 with TRBJ2-3; D unclear. The CDR3 extends over 13 amino acids. In germline, CDR1 is DFQATT, CDR2 SNEGSKA (reference sequence). The germline V and J ends were trimmed by 6 bases and 2 bases, with 12 bases remaining between them.